This T cell receptor beta chain was captured in a study of cytomegalovirus exposure and HLA in healthy donors. The CDR3 length is 13 residues. V dropped 5 bases and J dropped 4 bases, with 9 bases sitting between them. The V gene's germline CDR1 is LNHDA and CDR2 SQIVND (reference sequence). Primers: 60 Vbeta forward and 13 Jbeta reverse. Some clones are missing from TCRdb's copy, which holds only in-frame ones; the method was immunoSEQ multiplex PCR. The sample has approximately 110,000 clones, 73% seen once; the top ten hold approximately 4.3%. This clone was seen only a few times. This rearrangement joins TRBV19 to TRBJ1-5, with D hard to call. The TCR was taken from a man aged 55 to 69 in good health and CMV-seropositive. Sequenced input: PBMCs. The CDR3 DNA reads TGTGCCAGTAGTCCTCGGAGGAATCAGCCCCAGCATTTT. Residues: CASSPRRNQPQHF. Full variable domain (remainder filled in from reference TRBV19 and TRBJ1-5): DGGITQSPKYLFRKEGQNVTLSCEQNLNHDAMYWYRQDPGQGLRLIYYSQIVNDFQKGDIAEGYSVSREKKESFPLTVTSAQKNPTAFYLCASSPRRNQPQHFGDGTRLSIL.